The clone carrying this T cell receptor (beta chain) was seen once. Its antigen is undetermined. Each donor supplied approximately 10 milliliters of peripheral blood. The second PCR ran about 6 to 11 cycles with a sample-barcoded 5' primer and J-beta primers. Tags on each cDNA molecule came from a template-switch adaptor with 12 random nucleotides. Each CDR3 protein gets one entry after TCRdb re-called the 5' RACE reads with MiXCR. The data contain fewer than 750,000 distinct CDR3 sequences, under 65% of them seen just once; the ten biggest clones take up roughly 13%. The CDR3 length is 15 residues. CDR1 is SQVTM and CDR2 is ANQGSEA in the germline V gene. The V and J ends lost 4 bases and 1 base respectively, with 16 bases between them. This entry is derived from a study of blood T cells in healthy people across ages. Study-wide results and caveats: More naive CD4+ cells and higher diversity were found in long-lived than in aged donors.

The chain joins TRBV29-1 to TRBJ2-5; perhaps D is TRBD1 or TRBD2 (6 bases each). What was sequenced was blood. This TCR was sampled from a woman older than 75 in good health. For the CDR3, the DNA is TGCAGCGTTGTTGGCAGGGGAGGCCTCCAAGAGACCCAGTACTTC. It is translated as CSVVGRGGLQETQYF.